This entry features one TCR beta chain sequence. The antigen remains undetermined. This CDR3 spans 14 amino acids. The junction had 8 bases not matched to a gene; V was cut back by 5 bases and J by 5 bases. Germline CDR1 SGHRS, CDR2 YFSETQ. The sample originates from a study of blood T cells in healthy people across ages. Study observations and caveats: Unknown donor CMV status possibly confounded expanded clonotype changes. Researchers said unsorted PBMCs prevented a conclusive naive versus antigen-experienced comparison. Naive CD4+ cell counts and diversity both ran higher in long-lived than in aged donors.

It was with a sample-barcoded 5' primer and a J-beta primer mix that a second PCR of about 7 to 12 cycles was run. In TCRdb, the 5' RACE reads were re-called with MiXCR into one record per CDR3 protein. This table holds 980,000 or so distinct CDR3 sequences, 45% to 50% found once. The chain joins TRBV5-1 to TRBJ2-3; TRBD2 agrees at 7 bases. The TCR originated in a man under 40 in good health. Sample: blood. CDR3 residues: CASRFRGDGDTQYF. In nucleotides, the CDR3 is TGCGCCAGCAGGTTCCGGGGGGATGGAGATACGCAGTATTTT.